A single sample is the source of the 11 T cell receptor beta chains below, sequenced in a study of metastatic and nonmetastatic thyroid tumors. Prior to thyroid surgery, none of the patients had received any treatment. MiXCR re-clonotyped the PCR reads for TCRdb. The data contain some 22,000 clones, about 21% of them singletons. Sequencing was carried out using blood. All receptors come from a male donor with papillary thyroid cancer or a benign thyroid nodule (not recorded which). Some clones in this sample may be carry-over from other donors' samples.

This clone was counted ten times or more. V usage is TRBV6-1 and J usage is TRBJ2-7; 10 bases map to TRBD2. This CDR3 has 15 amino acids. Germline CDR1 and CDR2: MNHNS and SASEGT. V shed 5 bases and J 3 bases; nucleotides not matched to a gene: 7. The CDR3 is CASSSQAGGDYEQYF. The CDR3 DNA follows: TGTGCCAGCAGTTCCCAAGCGGGAGGGGACTACGAGCAGTACTTC.

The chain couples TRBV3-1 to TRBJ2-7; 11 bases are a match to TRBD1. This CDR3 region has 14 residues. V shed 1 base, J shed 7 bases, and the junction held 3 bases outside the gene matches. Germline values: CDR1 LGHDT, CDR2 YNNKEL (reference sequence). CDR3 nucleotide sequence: TGTGCCAGCAGCCAAGGGACAGGGGGCAGTGAGCAGTACTTC. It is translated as CASSQGTGGSEQYF.

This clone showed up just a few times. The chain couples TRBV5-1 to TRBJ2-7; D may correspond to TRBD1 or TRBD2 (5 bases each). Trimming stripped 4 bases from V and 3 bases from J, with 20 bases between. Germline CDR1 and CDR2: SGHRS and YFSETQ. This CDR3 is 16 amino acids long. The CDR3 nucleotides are TGCGCCAGCAGCCCGGGACCTGGCCTAGGAATCTACGAGCAGTACTTC. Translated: CASSPGPGLGIYEQYF.

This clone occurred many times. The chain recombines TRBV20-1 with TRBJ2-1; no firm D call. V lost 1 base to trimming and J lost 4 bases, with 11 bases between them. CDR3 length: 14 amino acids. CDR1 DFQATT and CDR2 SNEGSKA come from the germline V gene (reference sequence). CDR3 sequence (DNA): TGCAGTGCTAGAGGGCCCGTGAATTACAATGAGCAGTTCTTC. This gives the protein CSARGPVNYNEQFF.

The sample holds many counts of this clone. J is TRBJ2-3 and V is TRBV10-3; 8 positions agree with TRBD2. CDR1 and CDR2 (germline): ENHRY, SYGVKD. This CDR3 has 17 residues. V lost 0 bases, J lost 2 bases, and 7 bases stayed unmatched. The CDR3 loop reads CAISESAGRGPTDTQYF. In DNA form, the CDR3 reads TGTGCCATCAGTGAGTCTGCCGGGAGGGGACCCACAGATACGCAGTATTTT.

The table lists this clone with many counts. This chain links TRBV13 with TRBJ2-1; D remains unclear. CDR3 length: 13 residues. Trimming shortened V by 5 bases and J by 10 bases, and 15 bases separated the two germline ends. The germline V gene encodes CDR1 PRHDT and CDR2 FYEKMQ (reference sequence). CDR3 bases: TGTGCCAGCAGCCCGACCCGGTTCGGGGAGCAGTTCTTC. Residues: CASSPTRFGEQFF. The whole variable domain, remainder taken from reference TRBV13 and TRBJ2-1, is AAGVIQSPRHLIKEKRETATLKCYPIPRHDTVYWYQQGPGQDPQFLISFYEKMQSDKGSIPDRFSAQQFSDYHSELNMSSLELGDSALYFCASSPTRFGEQFFGPGTRLTVL.

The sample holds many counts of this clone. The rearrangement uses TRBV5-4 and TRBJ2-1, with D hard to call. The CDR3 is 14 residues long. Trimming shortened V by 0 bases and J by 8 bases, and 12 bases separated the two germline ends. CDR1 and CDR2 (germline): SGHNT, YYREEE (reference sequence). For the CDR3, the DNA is TGTGCCAGCAGCTTGGAGGTGGCCCCTCATGAGCAGTTCTTC. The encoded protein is CASSLEVAPHEQFF.

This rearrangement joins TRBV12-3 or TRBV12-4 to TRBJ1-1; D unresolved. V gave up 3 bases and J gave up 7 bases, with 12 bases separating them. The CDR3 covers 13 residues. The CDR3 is CASSFSGMGEAFF. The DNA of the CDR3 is TGTGCCAGCAGTTTCTCCGGGATGGGTGAAGCTTTCTTT.

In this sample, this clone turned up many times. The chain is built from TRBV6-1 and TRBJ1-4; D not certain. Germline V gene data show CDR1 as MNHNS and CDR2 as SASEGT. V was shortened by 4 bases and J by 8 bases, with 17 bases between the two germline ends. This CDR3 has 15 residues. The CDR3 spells CASSGSPSGPEKLFF. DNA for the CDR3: TGTGCCAGCAGTGGCTCACCGAGCGGGCCCGAAAAACTGTTTTTT.

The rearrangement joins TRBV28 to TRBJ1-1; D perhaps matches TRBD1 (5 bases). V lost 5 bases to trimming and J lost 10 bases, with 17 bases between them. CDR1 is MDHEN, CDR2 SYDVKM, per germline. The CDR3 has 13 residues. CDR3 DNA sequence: TGTGCCAGCAGTCCAAGTCTAGGGGATGCAGCTTTCTTT. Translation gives CASSPSLGDAAFF. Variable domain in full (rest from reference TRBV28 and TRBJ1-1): DVKVTQSSRYLVKRTGEKVFLECVQDMDHENMFWYRQDPGLGLRLIYFSYDVKMKEKGDIPEGYSVSREKKERFSLILESASTNQTSMYLCASSPSLGDAAFFGQGTRLTVV.

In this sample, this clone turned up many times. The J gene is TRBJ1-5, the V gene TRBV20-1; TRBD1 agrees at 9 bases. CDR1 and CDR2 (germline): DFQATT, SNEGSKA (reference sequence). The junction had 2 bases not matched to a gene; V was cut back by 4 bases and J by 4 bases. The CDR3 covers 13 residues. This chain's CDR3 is CSATGTGNQPQHF. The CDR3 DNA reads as TGCAGTGCTACCGGGACAGGGAATCAGCCCCAGCATTTT.